This paragraph reports one T cell receptor beta chain. Its specificity is not known. The sample comes from a study of T cell responses to AZD1222 COVID-19 vaccine. Study-wide results and limits: It should be noted that donors were predominantly white British and more often female, and clonal diversity was possibly underestimated. Vaccine-related CD4 TCRs covered spike, predominating at 160-218 and 743-854. Just six AZD1222 recipients were seropositive at baseline. Reports indicate that nearly half of spike-specific TCRs are directed at unmutated variant regions.

The CDR3 runs to 14 residues. The V and J ends lost 0 bases and 7 bases respectively, with 14 bases between them. Germline V CDR1 and CDR2: SGHRS, YFSETQ. Repertoires were generated with immunoSEQ multiplex PCR, while TCRdb's copy carries only in-frame clones and drops some. The repertoire holds 90,000 to 130,000 clones, with about 94% as singletons. This TCR was sampled from an adult who received the AZD1222 COVID-19 vaccine. This chain links TRBV5-1 with TRBJ2-7; no reliable D call. The input for sequencing was peripheral blood, taken 28 days after the second AZD1222 dose. The CDR3 is CASSLDGFRWEQYF. The CDR3 DNA reads TGCGCCAGCAGCTTGGACGGTTTCCGGTGGGAGCAGTACTTC.